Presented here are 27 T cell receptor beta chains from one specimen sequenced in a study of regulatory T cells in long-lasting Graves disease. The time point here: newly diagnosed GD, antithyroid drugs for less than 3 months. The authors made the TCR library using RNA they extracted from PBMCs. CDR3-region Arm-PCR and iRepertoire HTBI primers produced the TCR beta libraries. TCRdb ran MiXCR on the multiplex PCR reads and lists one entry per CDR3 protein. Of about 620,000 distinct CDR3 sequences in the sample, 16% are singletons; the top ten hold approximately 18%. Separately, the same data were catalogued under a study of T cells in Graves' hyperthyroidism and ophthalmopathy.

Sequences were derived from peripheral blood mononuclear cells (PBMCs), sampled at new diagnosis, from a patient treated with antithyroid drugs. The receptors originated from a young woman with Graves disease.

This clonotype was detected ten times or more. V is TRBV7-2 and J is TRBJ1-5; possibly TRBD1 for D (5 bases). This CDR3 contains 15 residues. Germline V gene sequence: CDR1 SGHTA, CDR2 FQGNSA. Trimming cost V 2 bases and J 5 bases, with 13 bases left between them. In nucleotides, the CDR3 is TGTGCCAGCAGCTTACTCGGGGCTTTCTATCAGCCCCAGCATTTT. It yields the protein CASSLLGAFYQPQHF.

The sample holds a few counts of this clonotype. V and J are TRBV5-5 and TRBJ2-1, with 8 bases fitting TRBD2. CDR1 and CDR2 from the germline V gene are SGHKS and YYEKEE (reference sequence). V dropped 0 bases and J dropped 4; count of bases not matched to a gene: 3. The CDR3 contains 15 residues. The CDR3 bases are TGTGCCAGCAGCTTGGAGGGACTAGTTTACAATGAGCAGTTCTTC. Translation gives CASSLEGLVYNEQFF.

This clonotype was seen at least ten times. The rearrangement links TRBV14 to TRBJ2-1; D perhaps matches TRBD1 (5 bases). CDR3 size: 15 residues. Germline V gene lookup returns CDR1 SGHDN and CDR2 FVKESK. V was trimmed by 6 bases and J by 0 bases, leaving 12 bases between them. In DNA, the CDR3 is TGTGCCAGCAGTCAGGGATCTAGCTCCTACAATGAGCAGTTCTTC. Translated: CASSQGSSSYNEQFF.

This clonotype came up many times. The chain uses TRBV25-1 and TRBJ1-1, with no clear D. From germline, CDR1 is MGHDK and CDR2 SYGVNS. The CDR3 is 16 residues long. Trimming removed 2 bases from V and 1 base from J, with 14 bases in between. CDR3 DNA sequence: TGTGCCAGCAGTGAAACGGCACTCCGTCGGAACACTGAAGCTTTCTTT. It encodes CASSETALRRNTEAFF. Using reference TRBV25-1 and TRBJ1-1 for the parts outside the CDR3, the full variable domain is EADIYQTPRYLVIGTGKKITLECSQTMGHDKMYWYQQDPGMELHLIHYSYGVNSTEKGDLSSESTVSRIRTEHFPLTLESARPSHTSQYLCASSETALRRNTEAFFGQGTRLTVV.

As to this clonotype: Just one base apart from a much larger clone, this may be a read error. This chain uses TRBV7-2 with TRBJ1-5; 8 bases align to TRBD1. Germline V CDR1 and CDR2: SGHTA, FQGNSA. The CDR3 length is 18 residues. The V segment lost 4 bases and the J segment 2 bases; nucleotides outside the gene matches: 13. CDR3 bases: TGTGCCAGCAGCTCCAGCCTGGACAGGGAGGTCCGCAATCAGCCCCAGCATTTT. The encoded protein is CASSSSLDREVRNQPQHF.

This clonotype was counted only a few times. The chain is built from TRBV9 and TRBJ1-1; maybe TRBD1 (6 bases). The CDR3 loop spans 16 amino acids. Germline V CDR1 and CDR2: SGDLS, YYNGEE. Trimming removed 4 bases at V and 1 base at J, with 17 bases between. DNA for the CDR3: TGTGCCAGCAGCTCCCTAGGGGGGCTGAAGAACACTGAAGCTTTCTTT. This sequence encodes CASSSLGGLKNTEAFF.

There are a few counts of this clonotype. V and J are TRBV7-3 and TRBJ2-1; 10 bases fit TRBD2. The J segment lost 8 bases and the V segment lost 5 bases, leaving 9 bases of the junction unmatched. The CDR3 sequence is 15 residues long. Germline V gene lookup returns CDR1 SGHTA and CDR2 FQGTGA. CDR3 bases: TGTGCCAGCAGCCCCATGCCTAGCGGGAGAGATGAGCAGTTCTTC. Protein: CASSPMPSGRDEQFF.

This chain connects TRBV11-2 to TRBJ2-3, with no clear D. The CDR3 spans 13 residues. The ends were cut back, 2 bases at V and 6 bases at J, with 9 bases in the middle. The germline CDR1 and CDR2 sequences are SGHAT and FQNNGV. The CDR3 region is CASSLFNGDTQYF. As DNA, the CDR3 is TGTGCCAGCAGCTTATTTAATGGCGATACGCAGTATTTT.

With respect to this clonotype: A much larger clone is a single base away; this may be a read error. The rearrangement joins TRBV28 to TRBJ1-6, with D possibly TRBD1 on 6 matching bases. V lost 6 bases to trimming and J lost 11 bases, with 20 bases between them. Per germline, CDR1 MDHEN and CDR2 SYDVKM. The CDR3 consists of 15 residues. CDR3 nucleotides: TGTGCCAGCAGCCCCGAACGACAGGCCAGGGCACCCCTCCACTTT. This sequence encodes CASSPERQARAPLHF. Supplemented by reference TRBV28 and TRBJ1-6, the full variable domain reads DVKVTQSSRYLVKRTGEKVFLECVQDMDHENMFWYRQDPGLGLRLIYFSYDVKMKEKGDIPEGYSVSREKKERFSLILESASTNQTSMYLCASSPERQARAPLHFGNGTRLTVT.

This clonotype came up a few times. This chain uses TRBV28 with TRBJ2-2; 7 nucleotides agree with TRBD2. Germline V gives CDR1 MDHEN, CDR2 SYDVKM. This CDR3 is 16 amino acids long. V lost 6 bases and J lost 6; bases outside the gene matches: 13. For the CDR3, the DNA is TGTGCCAGCAGCCCAGTGGACCGGGAGGTTTCCGGGGAGCTGTTTTTT. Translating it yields CASSPVDREVSGELFF.

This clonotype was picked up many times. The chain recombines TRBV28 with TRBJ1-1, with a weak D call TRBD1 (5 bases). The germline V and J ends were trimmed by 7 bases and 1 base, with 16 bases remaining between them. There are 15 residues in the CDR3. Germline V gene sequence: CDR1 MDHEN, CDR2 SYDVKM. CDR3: CASTLSVTGNTEAFF. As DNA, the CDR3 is TGTGCCAGCACCCTATCCGTCACAGGGAACACTGAAGCTTTCTTT.

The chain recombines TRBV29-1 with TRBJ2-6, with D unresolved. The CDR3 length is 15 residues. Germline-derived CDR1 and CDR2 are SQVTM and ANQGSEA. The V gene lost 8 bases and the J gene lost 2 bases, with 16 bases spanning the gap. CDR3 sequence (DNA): TGCAGCCCCGAAAGGGCGCTCCCTGGGGCCAACGTCCTGACTTTC. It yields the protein CSPERALPGANVLTF.

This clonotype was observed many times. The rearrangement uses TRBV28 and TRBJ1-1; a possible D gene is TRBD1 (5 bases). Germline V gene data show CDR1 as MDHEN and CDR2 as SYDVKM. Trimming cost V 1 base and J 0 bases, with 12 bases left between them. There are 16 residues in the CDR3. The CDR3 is CASSLLTTGLNTEAFF. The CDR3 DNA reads TGTGCCAGCAGTTTATTAACTACAGGCCTGAACACTGAAGCTTTCTTT.

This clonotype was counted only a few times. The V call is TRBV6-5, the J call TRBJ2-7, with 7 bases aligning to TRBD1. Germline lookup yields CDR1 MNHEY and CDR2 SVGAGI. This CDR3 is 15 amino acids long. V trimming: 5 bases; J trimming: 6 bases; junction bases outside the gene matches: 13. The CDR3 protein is CASSTRQDRNGEQYF. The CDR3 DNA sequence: TGTGCCAGCAGTACTCGACAGGACAGGAACGGCGAGCAGTACTTC.

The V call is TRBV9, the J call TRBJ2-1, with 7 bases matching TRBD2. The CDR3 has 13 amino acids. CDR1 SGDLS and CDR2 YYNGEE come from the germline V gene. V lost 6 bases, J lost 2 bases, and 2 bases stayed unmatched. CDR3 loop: CASTGGTYNEQFF. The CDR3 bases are TGTGCCAGCACGGGGGGAACCTACAATGAGCAGTTCTTC.

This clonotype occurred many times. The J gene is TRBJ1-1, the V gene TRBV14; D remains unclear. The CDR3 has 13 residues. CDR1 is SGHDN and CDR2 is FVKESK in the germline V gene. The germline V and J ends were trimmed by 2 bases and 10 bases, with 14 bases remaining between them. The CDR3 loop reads CASSQRNLPVAFF. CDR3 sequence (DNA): TGTGCCAGCAGCCAAAGGAACCTTCCGGTAGCTTTCTTT.

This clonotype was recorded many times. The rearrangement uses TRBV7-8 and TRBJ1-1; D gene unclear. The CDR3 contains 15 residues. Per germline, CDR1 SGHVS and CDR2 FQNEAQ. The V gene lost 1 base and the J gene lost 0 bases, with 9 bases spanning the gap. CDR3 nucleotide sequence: TGTGCCAGCAGCTTAGTTTCCCGCATGAACACTGAAGCTTTCTTT. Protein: CASSLVSRMNTEAFF.

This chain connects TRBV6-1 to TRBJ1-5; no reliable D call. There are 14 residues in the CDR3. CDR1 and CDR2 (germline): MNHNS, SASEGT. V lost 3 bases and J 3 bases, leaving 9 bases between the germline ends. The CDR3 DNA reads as TGTGCCAGCAGTGATGAACTATTCAATCAGCCCCAGCATTTT. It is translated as CASSDELFNQPQHF.

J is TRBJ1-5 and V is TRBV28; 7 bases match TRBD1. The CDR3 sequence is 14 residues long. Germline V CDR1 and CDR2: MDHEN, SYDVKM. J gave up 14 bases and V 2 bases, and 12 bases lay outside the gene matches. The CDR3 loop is CASSLITGARFKHF. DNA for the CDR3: TGTGCCAGCAGTTTAATAACAGGGGCCCGTTTCAAGCATTTT.

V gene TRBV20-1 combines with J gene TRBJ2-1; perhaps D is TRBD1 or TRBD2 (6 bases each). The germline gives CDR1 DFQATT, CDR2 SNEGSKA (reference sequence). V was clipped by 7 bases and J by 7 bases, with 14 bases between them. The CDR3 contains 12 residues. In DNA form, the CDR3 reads TGCAGTGTACGAGGGGGGAGTAATGAGCAGTTCTTC. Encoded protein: CSVRGGSNEQFF.

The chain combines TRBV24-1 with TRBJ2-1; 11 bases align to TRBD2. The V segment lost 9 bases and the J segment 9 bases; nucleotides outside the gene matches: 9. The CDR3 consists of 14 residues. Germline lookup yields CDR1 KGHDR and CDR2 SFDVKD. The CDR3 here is CATETSGTVREQFF. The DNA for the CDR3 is TGTGCCACCGAGACTAGCGGGACTGTGCGTGAGCAGTTCTTC.

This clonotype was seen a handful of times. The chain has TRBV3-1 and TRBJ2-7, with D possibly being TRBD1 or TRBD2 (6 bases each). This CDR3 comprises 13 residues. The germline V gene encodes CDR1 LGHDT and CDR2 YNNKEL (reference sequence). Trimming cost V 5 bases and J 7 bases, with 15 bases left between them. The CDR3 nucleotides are TGTGCCAGCAGCGGTCAGGGGCGGGGAGAGCAGTACTTC. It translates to CASSGQGRGEQYF.

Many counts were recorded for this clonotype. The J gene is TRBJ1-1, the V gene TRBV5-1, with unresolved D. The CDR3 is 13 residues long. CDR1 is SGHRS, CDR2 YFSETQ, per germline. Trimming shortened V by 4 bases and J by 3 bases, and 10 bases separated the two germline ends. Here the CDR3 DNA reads TGCGCCAGCAGCCCTCAGGTGGACACTGAAGCTTTCTTT. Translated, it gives CASSPQVDTEAFF.

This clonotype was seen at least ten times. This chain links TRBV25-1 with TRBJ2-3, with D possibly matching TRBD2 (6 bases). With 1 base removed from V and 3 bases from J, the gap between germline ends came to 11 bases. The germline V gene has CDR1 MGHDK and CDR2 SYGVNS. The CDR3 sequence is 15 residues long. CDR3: CASSESEGVTDTQYF. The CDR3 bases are TGTGCCAGCAGTGAATCGGAGGGAGTGACAGATACGCAGTATTTT.

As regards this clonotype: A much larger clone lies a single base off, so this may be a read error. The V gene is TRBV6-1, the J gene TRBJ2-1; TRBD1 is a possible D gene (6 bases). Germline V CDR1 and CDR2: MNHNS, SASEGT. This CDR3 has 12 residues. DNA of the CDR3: TGTGCCAGCAGAACAGGGCACAATGAGCGGTTCTTC. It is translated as CASRTGHNERFF.

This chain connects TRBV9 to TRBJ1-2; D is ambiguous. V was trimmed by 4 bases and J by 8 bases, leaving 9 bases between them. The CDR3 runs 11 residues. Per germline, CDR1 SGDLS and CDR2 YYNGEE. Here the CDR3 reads CASSQLQGYTF. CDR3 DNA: TGTGCCAGCAGCCAACTCCAAGGCTACACCTTC. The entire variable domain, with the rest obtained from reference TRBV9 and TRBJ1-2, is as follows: DSGVTQTPKHLITATGQRVTLRCSPRSGDLSVYWYQQSLDQGLQFLIQYYNGEERAKGNILERFSAQQFPDLHSELNLSSLELGDSALYFCASSQLQGYTFGSGTRLTVV.

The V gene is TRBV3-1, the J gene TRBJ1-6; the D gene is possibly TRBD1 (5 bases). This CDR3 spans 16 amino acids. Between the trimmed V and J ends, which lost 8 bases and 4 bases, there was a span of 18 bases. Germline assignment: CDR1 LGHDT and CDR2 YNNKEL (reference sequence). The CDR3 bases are TGTGCCAGCGGGCAGGGAACGGGGGGGTATAATTCACCCCTCCACTTT. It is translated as CASGQGTGGYNSPLHF.